Following are 3 T cell receptor beta chains from one sample sequenced in a study of blood T cell repertoires in COVID-19. Produced via immunoSEQ multiplex PCR; TCRdb's table is partial and in-frame only. The sample has about 170,000 clones, around 81% seen once. What was sequenced was peripheral blood. These receptors came from a woman aged 80 or over with COVID-19, enrolled during active disease.

This rearrangement joins TRBV18 to TRBJ1-6, with D unclear. Germline assignment: CDR1 KGHSH and CDR2 LQKENI. This CDR3 comprises 14 residues. Trimming left V 3 bases short and J 13 bases short, with 16 bases between. The CDR3 sequence is CASSPFGEEVPLHF. CDR3 coding DNA: TGTGCCAGCTCACCTTTCGGTGAGGAAGTTCCCCTCCACTTT.

The chain is built from TRBV5-1 and TRBJ2-4; 7 bases are a match to TRBD1. V dropped 4 bases and J dropped 8; count of bases not matched to a gene: 15. CDR3 size: 16 residues. Germline V gene lookup returns CDR1 SGHRS and CDR2 YFSETQ. CDR3 region: CASSIGQVRRLDIQYF. The CDR3 DNA is TGCGCCAGCAGCATCGGACAGGTACGTCGTTTGGACATTCAGTACTTC.

This clone was detected a few times. CDR3 sequence reads: CASSPYQAGQETQYF. DNA for the CDR3: TGTGCCAGCTCACCATACCAGGCAGGGCAAGAGACCCAGTACTTC. This chain uses TRBV18 with TRBJ2-5; maybe TRBD1 (5 bases). There are 15 residues in the CDR3. Per germline, CDR1 KGHSH and CDR2 LQKENI. Trimming pared 2 bases from V and 2 bases from J, leaving 12 bases between.